A single sample is the source of the 16 T cell receptor beta chains below, sequenced in a study of T cell repertoires in cytomegalovirus infection. No antigens are known for them. TCRdb itself ran the reads through MiXCR, one entry per CDR3 protein. In the table there are about 69,000 distinct CDR3 sequences, more than 25% of which are singletons. Sequencing was performed on CD8+ T cells from cultured PBMCs, taken from culture after CMV antigen stimulation. All receptors derive from a human donor in good health (CMV status not recorded). Some clones in this sample may be carry-over from other donors' samples.

A few counts support this clonotype. The chain recombines TRBV15 with TRBJ2-3; 10 nucleotides match TRBD2. Germline V CDR1 and CDR2: LNHNV, YYDKDF (reference sequence). J was trimmed by 5 bases and V by 3 bases; bases with no gene match: 5. The CDR3 sequence is 15 residues long. The CDR3 nucleotides are TGTGCCACCAGCAGGTCAAGCGGGAGGGAAGATACGCAGTATTTT. Amino acids: CATSRSSGREDTQYF.

This clonotype has just a few counts. V usage is TRBV7-9 and J usage is TRBJ2-5, with D maybe TRBD1 (8 bases). Trimming removed 1 base at V and 2 bases at J, with 11 bases between. CDR1 and CDR2 (germline): SEHNR, FQNEAQ (reference sequence). The CDR3 consists of 15 residues. The CDR3 sequence is CASSLERDRQETQYF. CDR3 coding DNA: TGTGCCAGCAGCTTAGAGCGGGACAGGCAAGAGACCCAGTACTTC. Based on the CDR3 plus reference TRBV7-9 and TRBJ2-5, the full variable domain is DTGVSQNPRHKITKRGQNVTFRCDPISEHNRLYWYRQTLGQGPEFLTYFQNEAQLEKSRLLSDRFSAERPKGSFSTLEIQRTEQGDSAMYLCASSLERDRQETQYFGPGTRLLVL.

V gene TRBV7-3 combines with J gene TRBJ1-6; the match to TRBD1 covers 7 bases. The V and J ends lost 4 bases and 14 bases, in that order; junction bases with no gene match: 14. CDR3 length: 15 residues. CDR1 and CDR2 from the germline V gene are SGHTA and FQGTGA. The CDR3 region is CASSSTGQGGSALHF. The DNA of the CDR3 is TGTGCCAGCAGCTCCACCGGGCAGGGGGGTTCGGCCCTCCACTTT.

This clonotype was seen many times. The DNA of the CDR3 is TGTGCCAGCAGCAGGACAGTCAACACCGGGGAGCTGTTTTTT. As protein: CASSRTVNTGELFF. The chain combines TRBV7-3 with TRBJ2-2; D may be TRBD1 (6 bases). Per the germline V gene, CDR1 is SGHTA and CDR2 is FQGTGA. V shed 5 bases and J shed 2 bases, with 9 bases lying between them. The CDR3 totals 14 residues.

This clonotype came up a few times. V is TRBV7-2 and J is TRBJ2-7, with 10 positions matching TRBD2. V shed 4 bases and J 4 bases; nucleotides not matched to a gene: 22. CDR3 length: 20 amino acids. Per germline, CDR1 SGHTA and CDR2 FQGNSA. This chain's CDR3 is CASSSPGGGYSGRPQYEQYF. DNA of the CDR3: TGTGCCAGCAGCTCGCCGGGGGGGGGATATAGCGGGAGGCCCCAGTACGAGCAGTACTTC. Drawing the rest from reference TRBV7-2 and TRBJ2-7, the complete variable domain is GAGVSQSPSNKVTEKGKDVELRCDPISGHTALYWYRQSLGQGLEFLIYFQGNSAPDKSGLPSDRFSAERTGGSVSTLTIQRTQQEDSAVYLCASSSPGGGYSGRPQYEQYFGPGTRLTVT.

This chain joins TRBV27 and TRBJ1-5; a weak D match, TRBD1 (5 bases). The CDR3 covers 14 residues. Germline V gene lookup returns CDR1 MNHEY and CDR2 SMNVEV (reference sequence). Deletions cut 8 bases from V and 2 bases from J, with 13 bases between. The CDR3 loop is CASARGGGNQPQHF. CDR3 in DNA: TGTGCCAGCGCTCGGGGAGGGGGCAATCAGCCCCAGCATTTT.

As concerns this clonotype: A single base separates this from a much larger clone, so it may be a read error. Written as DNA, the CDR3 is TGTGCCAGCAGCCCATACAGCTACGAGCAGTACTTC. Its translation is CASSPYSYEQYF. The genes are TRBV7-9 and TRBJ2-7; D call uncertain. The V gene lost 5 bases and the J gene lost 3 bases, with 8 bases spanning the gap. This CDR3 region has 12 residues. CDR1 is SEHNR, CDR2 FQNEAQ, per germline (reference sequence).

This clonotype was seen a handful of times. This chain's CDR3 is CSARGDPGLAGVIKTQYF. The CDR3 coding sequence is TGCAGTGCTAGAGGAGATCCGGGACTAGCGGGTGTTATTAAAACCCAGTACTTC. The chain carries TRBV20-1 and TRBJ2-5, with 12 bases identical to TRBD2. V lost 1 base, J lost 8 bases, and 17 bases stayed unmatched. There are 18 residues in the CDR3. Germline CDR1 DFQATT, CDR2 SNEGSKA (reference sequence).

This clonotype showed up many times. The CDR3 loop reads CASSLSGGDHTDTQYF. CDR3 nucleotides: TGTGCCAGCAGCCTTAGCGGGGGGGACCACACAGATACGCAGTATTTT. The chain links TRBV7-6 to TRBJ2-3; 11 nucleotides align to TRBD2. This CDR3 contains 16 residues. V lost 5 bases to trimming and J lost 2 bases; unmatched junction nucleotides: 6. CDR1 and CDR2 from the germline V gene are SGHVS and FNYEAQ.

The sample holds many counts of this clonotype. The chain uses TRBV12-3 or TRBV12-4 and TRBJ2-1; TRBD2 agrees at 9 bases. The CDR3 totals 12 residues. The J segment lost 6 bases and the V segment lost 6 bases, leaving 0 bases of the junction unmatched. The CDR3, as DNA: TGTGCCAGCAGGACTAGCGGCAATGAGCAGTTCTTC. This codes for CASRTSGNEQFF.

The sample holds a few counts of this clonotype. The rearrangement uses TRBV6-1 and TRBJ2-1, with D hard to call. In germline, CDR1 is MNHNS, CDR2 SASEGT. The ends were cut back, 8 bases at V and 4 bases at J, with 9 bases in the middle. This CDR3 contains 12 residues. CDR3 nucleotides: TGTGCCAGCTCTGATTATTACAATGAGCAGTTCTTC. Amino acid sequence: CASSDYYNEQFF.

This clonotype was found many times. The chain couples TRBV19 to TRBJ1-6, with 9 nucleotides matching TRBD1. This CDR3 contains 16 residues. The germline V gene has CDR1 LNHDA and CDR2 SQIVND (reference sequence). J gave up 8 bases and V 5 bases, and 10 bases lay outside the gene matches. This CDR3 is CASSPRQGGSHSPLHF. The CDR3 coding sequence is TGTGCCAGTAGTCCACGACAGGGGGGATCTCATTCACCCCTCCACTTT.

This clonotype was recorded a few times. The chain recombines TRBV5-4 with TRBJ2-7, with 13 bases fitting TRBD2. Per the germline V gene, CDR1 is SGHNT and CDR2 is YYREEE (reference sequence). The CDR3 covers 16 residues. V gave up 4 bases and J gave up 2 bases; unmatched junction bases: 6. CDR3 sequence (DNA): TGTGCCAGCAGCCCCCCGGGACTAGCGGGACCCTACGAGCAGTACTTC. Protein: CASSPPGLAGPYEQYF.

This clonotype appeared a few times. The chain uses TRBV7-2 and TRBJ2-7, with 7 bases aligning to TRBD2. In germline, CDR1 is SGHTA, CDR2 FQGNSA. Trimming took 4 bases from V and 7 from J; bases not matched to a gene: 7. The CDR3 totals 13 residues. CDR3 loop: CASSYTSVWEQYF. The CDR3, as DNA: TGTGCCAGCAGCTATACTAGCGTGTGGGAGCAGTACTTC.

The rearrangement links TRBV27 to TRBJ2-3, with TRBD2 as a possible D gene (5 bases). CDR1 and CDR2 (germline): MNHEY, SMNVEV (reference sequence). CDR3 size: 14 residues. V dropped 5 bases and J dropped 4 bases, with 13 bases sitting between them. The CDR3 DNA follows: TGTGCCAGCAGTCAGGACGGGGATCCAGATACGCAGTATTTT. Translated: CASSQDGDPDTQYF.

This clonotype was picked up a small number of times. The chain carries TRBV4-3 and TRBJ1-1; 9 nucleotides line up with TRBD1. V lost 0 bases to trimming and J lost 1 base; unmatched junction nucleotides: 12. Germline V gene sequence: CDR1 LGHNA, CDR2 YSLEER. This CDR3 has 19 amino acids. The CDR3 bases are TGCGCCAGCAGCCAAGATCTGCCTGGACAGGGGTGGTCGAACACTGAAGCTTTCTTT. Amino acid sequence: CASSQDLPGQGWSNTEAFF.